The clone carrying this TCR beta chain was observed a few times. This entry is derived from a study of blood T cell repertoires in COVID-19. The CDR3 is 17 amino acids. Germline CDR1 is LGHDT and CDR2 is YNNKEL (reference sequence). V lost 2 bases and J lost 5; bases outside the gene matches: 12. Enrollees, roughly 18 to 95 years old, lived in some 24 US areas. Sequenced by immunoSEQ multiplex PCR; TCRdb stores in-frame clones only, minus some. The sample records 270,000 or so clones, about 89% being singletons. The rearrangement joins TRBV3-1 (or the pseudogene TRBV3-2) to TRBJ2-1; the match to TRBD2 covers 7 bases. This clonotype was obtained from a woman between 18 and 29 years old who had recovered from COVID-19. Sequencing input: PBMCs or T cells enriched from blood (not recorded which). The CDR3: CASSQYGGGRTNNEQFF. The CDR3 region has the DNA TGTGCCAGCAGCCAATACGGAGGCGGGAGAACTAACAATGAGCAGTTCTTC.